This T cell receptor beta chain was obtained from a study of T-cell reconstitution after alpha-beta-depleted transplantation in children. This clonotype was seen ten or more times. The antigen is unknown. Study results and caveats: Several hundred graft clones that had expanded were reportedly the source of alpha-beta T cells about two months after transplant. T-cell numbers and diversity, one year after transplant, stemmed largely from T cells that were newly produced. Some patients' high day-60 TCRbeta diversity was traced to surviving recipient T cells and thymic progenitors.

With 2 bases removed from V and 0 bases from J, the gap between germline ends came to 13 bases. Per germline, CDR1 KGHSH and CDR2 LQKENI. This CDR3 is built from 16 residues. The TCRbeta library was prepared with unique molecular identifiers. TCRdb independently ran MiXCR on the PCR reads; one entry per CDR3 protein. This table holds about 200,000 distinct CDR3 sequences, approximately 6.8% found once. The source of this sequence is a girl less than two years old with combined immunodeficiency, due to receive a stem cell transplant. This sequence joins TRBV18 and TRBJ1-1, with D perhaps matching TRBD1 (5 bases). This sample comprised PBMCs, obtained before TCRalphabeta/CD19-depleted stem cell transplant. CDR3 sequence (DNA): TGTGCCAGCTCACCAAGGGATGCAGGGATGAACACTGAAGCTTTCTTT. Translated, it gives CASSPRDAGMNTEAFF.